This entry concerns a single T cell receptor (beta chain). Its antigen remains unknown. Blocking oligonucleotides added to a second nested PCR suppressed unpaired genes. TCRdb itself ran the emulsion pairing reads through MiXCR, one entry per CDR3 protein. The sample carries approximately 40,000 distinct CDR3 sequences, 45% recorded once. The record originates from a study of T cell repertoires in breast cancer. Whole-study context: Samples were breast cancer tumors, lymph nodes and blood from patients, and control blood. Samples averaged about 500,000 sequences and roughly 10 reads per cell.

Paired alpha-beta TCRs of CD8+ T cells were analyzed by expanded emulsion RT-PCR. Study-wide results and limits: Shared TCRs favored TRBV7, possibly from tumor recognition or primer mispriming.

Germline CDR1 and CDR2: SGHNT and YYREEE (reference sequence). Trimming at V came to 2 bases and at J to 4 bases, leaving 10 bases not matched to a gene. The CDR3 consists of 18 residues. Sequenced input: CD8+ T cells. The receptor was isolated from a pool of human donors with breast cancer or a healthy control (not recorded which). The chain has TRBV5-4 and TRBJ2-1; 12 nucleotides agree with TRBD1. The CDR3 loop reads CASSLGTGGFLMYNEQFF. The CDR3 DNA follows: TGTGCCAGCAGCTTAGGGACAGGGGGCTTCCTGATGTACAATGAGCAGTTCTTC.